This TCR beta chain was found in a study of identical twins. Study results and caveats: Out-of-frame sharing of TCR alpha in monozygotic twins was underestimated by models.

There were only healthy Caucasians among the donors. Note on this clonotype: Its specificity is unknown.

Via MiXCR, TCRdb re-called the 5' RACE reads, giving one row per CDR3 protein. This sample has about 530,000 distinct CDR3 sequences, with about 22% found just once. The CDR3 is 20 residues long. Germline CDR1 reads SGHVS; CDR2 reads FQNEAQ. V lost 5 bases and J 2 bases, leaving 30 bases between the germline ends. These data are also associated with another study on yellow fever vaccine responses in identical twins. As that report states: Twins' vaccine T cell responses reportedly seemed partly convergent and partly personalized.

The chain links TRBV7-8 to TRBJ2-5; tentatively, D is TRBD1 (5 bases). The receptor was derived from a woman aged 18-30 years in good health. Sequencing was performed on CD4+ T cells sorted from blood. The CDR3 is CASSQQGLTYSLKPQETQYF. The CDR3 nucleotides are TGTGCCAGCAGCCAGCAGGGCCTGACTTACTCATTGAAACCTCAAGAGACCCAGTACTTC. The full variable domain, in which reference TRBV7-8 and TRBJ2-5 provide the parts outside the CDR3, is GAGVSQSPRYKVAKRGQDVALRCDPISGHVSLFWYQQALGQGPEFLTYFQNEAQLDKSGLPSDRFFAERPEGSVSTLKIQRTQQEDSAVYLCASSQQGLTYSLKPQETQYFGPGTRLLVL.